This paragraph covers one T cell receptor beta chain sequence. The junction shows a germline mismatch at one end, possibly a read error. Co-extraction yielded RNA and DNA from around 18-30 mg of unsorted bulk tissue. Cases comprised patients with primary liver carcinoma who received surgical resection. The CDR3 has 14 amino acids. The germline gives CDR1 MNHEY, CDR2 SVGAGI. The sample belongs to a study of tumor-infiltrating lymphocytes in primary liver carcinoma. About the research overall: The cohort included men and women aged 30 to 69 years.

Total RNA amounting to around 450 ng was the source from which TCR beta cDNA was made with a constant-region primer. Modified slightly, ARM-PCR produced TCR beta libraries over three nested multiplex PCR rounds. Each of the first two PCR rounds ran roughly 9 cycles with TRBV1-TRBV30 forward and C-beta reverse primers. MiXCR, run by TCRdb on the multiplex PCR reads, gives a single entry per CDR3 protein. Among roughly 200,000 distinct CDR3 sequences listed, around four fifths were seen once. The source is a man between 40 and 49 years old with primary liver carcinoma and hepatitis B virus infection. The source material was tumor tissue from primary liver carcinoma. The chain links TRBV6-5 to TRBJ2-2; 7 nucleotides agree with TRBD1. The CDR3 here is CASTPTGADGELFF. CDR3 nucleotides: TGTGCCAGCACTCCCACAGGGGCGGACGGGGAGCTGTTTTTC.